This T cell receptor (beta chain) was documented in a study of beta chain features in type 1 diabetes. Findings and caveats of the study: Since sequencing was performed on cDNA, cells with high TCR expression could be over-represented. TCRB CDR3 length was moderately but significantly reduced in all four CD4+ subsets of Type 1 diabetes patients.

As for this clone: Its antigen is as yet unknown. Other DNA variants within this sample encode the same CDR3.

Expressed TCRB transcripts got sequenced, as all isolated RNA was reverse transcribed. The method was immunoSEQ multiplex PCR; TCRdb's version includes in-frame clones alone and lacks a portion of them. The sample consists of about 360,000 clones, 10% to 15% of them appearing once. Only one heparinised blood draw was taken per donor, and its volume averaged about 116 mL. Sorting gave populations that all exceeded 95% purity. Germline V gene data show CDR1 as SGHRS and CDR2 as YFSETQ. The CDR3 is 13 residues long. The V gene lost 0 bases and the J gene lost 3 bases, with 5 bases spanning the gap. This sequence originates from a woman younger than 30 with type 1 diabetes. Sequenced material: naive CD4+ T cells from blood. V is TRBV5-1 and J is TRBJ2-3, with D possibly TRBD2 on 5 matching bases. CDR3 bases: TGCGCCAGCAGCTTGGGAGGGACAGATACGCAGTATTTT. This translates into CASSLGGTDTQYF.